The sequence of this T cell receptor beta chain was determined in a study of shared clonotypes between healthy human individuals. Background on the study: Donor ages ranged 18 to 49 years: a couple of women, a few men.

Only CD45RO-negative cells positively selected for CCR7 counted as naive CD8 cells, so terminally differentiated effector memory CD45RA+ cells were excluded. All of the donors resided in Nashville, Tennessee, and each was a Caucasian adult. About this clone itself: The target antigen is unknown.

Trimming cost V 2 bases and J 4 bases, with 15 bases left between them. The CDR3 extends over 15 amino acids. General study findings and limits: Though the depth was large, rarefaction showed that sorted-subset sequencing was incomplete.

At the deep level, the assay was run. Profiling relied on immunoSEQ multiplex PCR, and the TCRdb table lists in-frame clones only, not all of them. Of roughly 2.1 million clones in the sample, 85% to 95% are singletons; the top ten hold around 1.7%. The chain couples TRBV23-1 to TRBJ2-7; the D gene could be TRBD1 or TRBD2 (5 bases each). TRBV23-1 counts as an open reading frame of uncertain function. The clonotype comes from a man aged 18 to 30 in good health. Some clones in this sample may be carry-over from other donors' samples. Source material: naive CD8+ T cells from PBMCs. The chain's CDR3 is CASSQTLVGEYEQYF. The CDR3 DNA follows: TGCGCCAGCAGTCAAACCCTGGTAGGGGAGTACGAGCAGTACTTC.